A selection of T cell receptor beta chains follows, all from one sample in a study of OX40 agonist ivuxolimab in advanced cancers. The assay was immunoSEQ multiplex PCR, and TCRdb's table has in-frame clones only and misses some. Among 70,000 or so clones, 90% were seen once, and the ten largest hold roughly 10%. The starting material was CD4+ or CD8+ T cells sorted from blood, obtained in a trial of the OX40 agonist ivuxolimab. The receptors originated from an adult with an advanced solid tumor such as melanoma, head and neck, liver or kidney cancer. Both conserved end residues are part of each CDR3. Fields, in order: D gene, J gene, clone size, V gene, CDR3 protein, CDR3 DNA. D genes are given only for firm matches. Rows give clone size only sometimes, using once, few, many, or a class for an expanded clone.

d_gene: .; j_gene: TRBJ2-7; abundance: .; v_gene: TRBV6-5; CDR3aa: CASSASWGAHEQYF; CDR3nt: TGTGCCAGCAGTGCCTCCTGGGGGGCACACGAGCAGTACTTC
d_gene: TRBD1; j_gene: TRBJ2-3; abundance: .; v_gene: TRBV7-3; CDR3aa: CASSGTGGDTQYF; CDR3nt: TGTGCCAGCAGCGGGACAGGGGGAGATACGCAGTATTTT
d_gene: .; j_gene: TRBJ2-1; abundance: .; v_gene: TRBV20-1; CDR3aa: CSNGSPKQFF; CDR3nt: TGCAGTAACGGTTCCCCTAAGCAGTTCTTC
d_gene: TRBD1; j_gene: TRBJ1-1; abundance: .; v_gene: TRBV9; CDR3aa: CASSARGGENTEAFF; CDR3nt: TGTGCCAGCAGCGCGAGAGGGGGCGAGAACACTGAAGCTTTCTTT
d_gene: TRBD2; j_gene: TRBJ2-5; abundance: .; v_gene: TRBV4-2; CDR3aa: CASSQDLAGGGETQYF; CDR3nt: TGTGCCAGCAGCCAAGATCTAGCGGGAGGGGGAGAGACCCAGTACTTC
d_gene: TRBD1; j_gene: TRBJ1-4; abundance: .; v_gene: TRBV5-6; CDR3aa: CASSSDTGTGEKLFF; CDR3nt: TGTGCCAGCAGCTCGGACACCGGGACAGGAGAAAAACTGTTTTTT
d_gene: .; j_gene: TRBJ2-7; abundance: .; v_gene: TRBV7-2; CDR3aa: CASSQSRQNYEQYF; CDR3nt: TGTGCCAGCAGCCAAAGCCGACAGAACTACGAGCAGTACTTC
d_gene: .; j_gene: TRBJ2-1; abundance: .; v_gene: TRBV4-2; CDR3aa: CASSPPRAGRGYEQFF; CDR3nt: TGTGCCAGCAGCCCCCCCCGGGCGGGGCGGGGCTATGAGCAGTTCTTC
d_gene: .; j_gene: TRBJ2-5; abundance: few; v_gene: TRBV4-3; CDR3aa: CASSQDLAIGETQYF; CDR3nt: TGCGCCAGCAGCCAAGACCTAGCGATCGGGGAGACCCAGTACTTC
d_gene: .; j_gene: TRBJ1-1; abundance: .; v_gene: TRBV5-1; CDR3aa: CASSPRNLNTEAFF; CDR3nt: TGCGCCAGCTCCCCTCGGAACCTGAACACTGAAGCTTTCTTT
d_gene: .; j_gene: TRBJ2-3; abundance: .; v_gene: TRBV7-2; CDR3aa: CASSSRPLTDTQYF; CDR3nt: TGTGCCAGCAGCTCTAGACCCCTCACAGATACGCAGTATTTT
d_gene: TRBD1; j_gene: TRBJ2-7; abundance: .; v_gene: TRBV5-1; CDR3aa: CASSLDPRGNEQYF; CDR3nt: TGCGCCAGCAGCTTGGATCCCAGGGGGAACGAGCAGTACTTC
d_gene: TRBD1; j_gene: TRBJ1-4; abundance: .; v_gene: TRBV9; CDR3aa: CASSARPGQGPTNEKLFF; CDR3nt: TGTGCCAGCAGCGCCAGACCGGGACAGGGTCCAACTAATGAAAAACTGTTTTTT
d_gene: TRBD1; j_gene: TRBJ2-7; abundance: .; v_gene: TRBV11-2; CDR3aa: CASSGTGRYEQYF; CDR3nt: TGTGCCAGCAGCGGGACAGGGCGTTACGAGCAGTACTTC
d_gene: TRBD2; j_gene: TRBJ2-1; abundance: .; v_gene: TRBV10-2; CDR3aa: CASSATSGVRAFF; CDR3nt: TGCGCCAGCAGTGCGACTAGCGGGGTAAGGGCGTTCTTC
d_gene: .; j_gene: TRBJ2-3; abundance: .; v_gene: TRBV7-3; CDR3aa: CASSPELLTDTQYF; CDR3nt: TGTGCCAGCAGCCCCGAACTCCTTACGGATACGCAGTATTTT
d_gene: TRBD1; j_gene: TRBJ2-7; abundance: .; v_gene: TRBV23-1; CDR3aa: CASSPRGQAISYEQYF; CDR3nt: TGCGCCAGCAGTCCGAGGGGACAGGCTATTTCCTACGAGCAGTACTTC
d_gene: .; j_gene: TRBJ2-7; abundance: .; v_gene: TRBV18; CDR3aa: CASSPGGGSRAYEQYF; CDR3nt: TGTGCCAGCTCACCAGGGGGCGGGAGTAGGGCCTACGAGCAGTACTTC
d_gene: .; j_gene: TRBJ1-5; abundance: .; v_gene: TRBV28; CDR3aa: CASSLISQYSNQPQHF; CDR3nt: TGTGCCAGCAGTTTAATCTCGCAGTATAGCAATCAGCCCCAGCATTTT
d_gene: .; j_gene: TRBJ2-3; abundance: .; v_gene: TRBV9; CDR3aa: CASSVGQGDTQYF; CDR3nt: TGTGCCAGCAGCGTGGGCCAGGGGGATACGCAGTATTTT
d_gene: .; j_gene: TRBJ1-2; abundance: .; v_gene: TRBV18; CDR3aa: CASSPLADGKYGYTF; CDR3nt: TGTGCCAGCTCACCACTTGCCGACGGAAAGTATGGCTACACCTTC
d_gene: .; j_gene: TRBJ1-2; abundance: .; v_gene: TRBV18; CDR3aa: CASSPPVSSGVNLF; CDR3nt: TGTGCCAGCTCGCCACCAGTTTCGTCTGGGGTGAACCTCTTC
d_gene: .; j_gene: TRBJ1-4; abundance: .; v_gene: TRBV4-1; CDR3aa: CASSHPLSGRREKLFF; CDR3nt: TGCGCCAGCAGCCACCCCCTTTCGGGGCGCCGGGAAAAACTGTTTTTT
d_gene: .; j_gene: TRBJ2-3; abundance: .; v_gene: TRBV20-1; CDR3aa: CSALKVAQYF; CDR3nt: TGCAGTGCGCTCAAAGTCGCGCAGTATTTT
d_gene: .; j_gene: TRBJ1-5; abundance: .; v_gene: TRBV5-5; CDR3aa: CASSMDSYQPQHF; CDR3nt: TGTGCCAGCAGCATGGACTCCTATCAGCCCCAGCATTTT
d_gene: .; j_gene: TRBJ1-2; abundance: once; v_gene: TRBV28; CDR3aa: CASSLWGPNYGYTF; CDR3nt: TGTGCCAGCAGTTTATGGGGGCCTAACTATGGCTACACCTTC
d_gene: .; j_gene: TRBJ1-2; abundance: .; v_gene: TRBV15; CDR3aa: CATSRDQGPRGYTF; CDR3nt: TGTGCCACCAGCAGAGATCAAGGCCCGAGAGGCTACACCTTC
d_gene: TRBD2; j_gene: TRBJ2-5; abundance: .; v_gene: TRBV5-1; CDR3aa: CASRLGLGPGPQETQYF; CDR3nt: TGCGCCAGCAGGCTTGGACTAGGACCGGGACCCCAAGAGACCCAGTACTTC